These 7 T cell receptor beta chains originate from one sample sequenced in a study of long-term antiretroviral therapy in people with HIV (dated by TCRdb to 2021 to 2024). The immunoSEQ hsTCRB v3.0 assay was used at survey level resolution for TRB variable region sequencing. TCRdb retrieved this table from immuneACCESS and kept in-frame rearrangements only. Not all clones are present; in checked studies, unresolved V genes account for under half, and no reason is known for the remainder. This sample is represented by approximately 15,000 clones; 88% of them were singletons. The ten biggest clones cover approximately 12% of the sample. The specimen comprised unsorted PBMCs, sampled 6.9 years after starting antiretroviral therapy. The receptors originated from a man aged 50-60 years with HIV.

This sequence joins TRBV27 and TRBJ2-7; unclear D gene. This CDR3 is built from 13 residues. V lost 3 bases to trimming and J lost 0 bases, with 6 bases between them. Germline V gives CDR1 MNHEY, CDR2 SMNVEV (reference sequence). CDR3 coding DNA: TGTGCCAGCAGTTTGGGCAACTCCTACGAGCAGTACTTC. The encoded protein is CASSLGNSYEQYF.

The chain carries TRBV6-5 and TRBJ1-1; the D gene is possibly TRBD1 (6 bases). Germline CDR1 reads MNHEY; CDR2 reads SVGAGI. V was shortened by 4 bases and J by 0 bases, with 15 bases between the two germline ends. This CDR3 spans 16 amino acids. In nucleotides, the CDR3 is TGTGCCAGCAGTTCCCGGACAGTCACTTTGAACACTGAAGCTTTCTTT. This encodes CASSSRTVTLNTEAFF.

In its sample, this clone was seen once. The rearrangement uses TRBV7-9 and TRBJ2-7; possible D gene TRBD1, 5 bases. Germline CDR1 and CDR2: SEHNR and FQNEAQ (reference sequence). The CDR3 spans 14 residues. V lost 1 base and J 2 bases, leaving 9 bases between the germline ends. The CDR3 protein is CASSLGQNTYEQYF. The CDR3 nucleotides are TGTGCCAGCAGCTTAGGACAGAACACCTACGAGCAGTACTTC.

This chain links TRBV5-5 with TRBJ2-5; 10 bases map to TRBD2. There are 17 residues in the CDR3. Germline V lookup: CDR1 SGHKS, CDR2 YYEKEE (reference sequence). Losses at the gene ends were 5 bases for V and 4 bases for J; bases not matched to a gene: 14. CDR3 sequence reads: CASSSPIAGGKLETQYF. In DNA, the CDR3 is TGTGCCAGCAGTTCTCCCATAGCGGGAGGTAAATTAGAGACCCAGTACTTC.

The chain employs TRBV2 and TRBJ1-2; 9 nucleotides line up with TRBD1. The junction had 11 bases not matched to a gene; V was cut back by 2 bases and J by 4 bases. Germline CDR1 reads SNHLY; CDR2 reads FYNNEI. The CDR3 extends over 17 amino acids. The CDR3 here is CASSESEQGATPYGYTF. CDR3 nucleotides: TGTGCCAGCAGTGAATCGGAACAGGGGGCTACTCCCTATGGCTACACCTTC.

This rearrangement joins TRBV28 to TRBJ2-7; TRBD2 matches at 8 bases. Germline-derived CDR1 and CDR2 are MDHEN and SYDVKM. The CDR3 runs to 13 residues. V lost 6 bases to trimming and J lost 6 bases; unmatched junction nucleotides: 7. The CDR3 coding sequence is TGTGCCAGCAGCCTGAGCGGGAGTCGCGAGCAGTACTTC. Amino acids: CASSLSGSREQYF. The full variable domain, in which reference TRBV28 and TRBJ2-7 provide the parts outside the CDR3, is DVKVTQSSRYLVKRTGEKVFLECVQDMDHENMFWYRQDPGLGLRLIYFSYDVKMKEKGDIPEGYSVSREKKERFSLILESASTNQTSMYLCASSLSGSREQYFGPGTRLTVT.

V usage is TRBV7-9 and J usage is TRBJ1-2; D remains unclear. Trimming removed 6 bases at V and 7 bases at J, with 12 bases between. From germline, CDR1 is SEHNR and CDR2 FQNEAQ (reference sequence). CDR3 length: 12 amino acids. CDR3 DNA: TGTGCCAGCAGGGCCATGGAGGGTGGCTACACCTTC. Its translation is CASRAMEGGYTF. The whole variable domain, remainder taken from reference TRBV7-9 and TRBJ1-2, is DTGVSQNPRHKITKRGQNVTFRCDPISEHNRLYWYRQTLGQGPEFLTYFQNEAQLEKSRLLSDRFSAERPKGSFSTLEIQRTEQGDSAMYLCASRAMEGGYTFGSGTRLTVV.